This TCR beta chain is from a study of breast tumors, draining lymph nodes, adjacent tissues. V dropped 7 bases and J dropped 6; count of bases not matched to a gene: 10. Germline V gene sequence: CDR1 MNHNY, CDR2 SVGAGI (reference sequence). CDR3 size: 15 residues. This clonotype occurred many times. No antigen is known for it. Breast cancer patients provided tissue from their axillary draining lymph nodes. Study-level results: Tumor T cell lymph node origin was a supported hypothesis, not proven. Tumor TCR diversity was below lymph nodes but above nontumor tissue.

TCRdb reanalysed the multiplex PCR reads using MiXCR and keeps one entry per CDR3 protein. The repertoire holds 200,000 or so distinct CDR3 sequences, around 33% seen once, with over 4% in the top ten. This TCR came from a female donor with breast cancer. Some clones in this sample may be carry-over from other donors' samples. The chain combines TRBV6-6 with TRBJ1-5; 9 positions match TRBD1. Sequences were obtained from axillary lymph node tissue. This chain's CDR3 is CASKGQGPGSQPQHF. In DNA form, the CDR3 reads TGTGCCAGCAAAGGACAGGGGCCGGGGAGTCAGCCCCAGCATTTT.